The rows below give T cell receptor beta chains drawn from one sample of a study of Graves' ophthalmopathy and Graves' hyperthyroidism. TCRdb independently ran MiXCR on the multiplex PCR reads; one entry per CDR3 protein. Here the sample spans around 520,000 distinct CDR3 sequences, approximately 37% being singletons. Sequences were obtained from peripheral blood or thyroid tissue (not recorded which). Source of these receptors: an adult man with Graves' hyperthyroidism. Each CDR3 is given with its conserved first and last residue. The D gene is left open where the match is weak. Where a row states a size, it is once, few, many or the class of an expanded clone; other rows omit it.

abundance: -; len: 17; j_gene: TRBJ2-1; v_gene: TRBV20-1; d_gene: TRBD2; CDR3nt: TGCAGTGCTAGAACGGGTCGACTAGCGGGAGTTTACAATGAGCAGTTCTTC; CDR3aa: CSARTGRLAGVYNEQFF
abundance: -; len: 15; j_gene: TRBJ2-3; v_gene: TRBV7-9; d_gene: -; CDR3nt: TGTGCCAGCAGCTCCGACACGGACCTGCAAGATACGCAGTATTTT; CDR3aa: CASSSDTDLQDTQYF
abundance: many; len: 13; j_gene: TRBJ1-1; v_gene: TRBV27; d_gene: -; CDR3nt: TGTGCCAGCAGTTTCCGGCGGGGGACTGAAGCTTTCTTT; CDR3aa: CASSFRRGTEAFF
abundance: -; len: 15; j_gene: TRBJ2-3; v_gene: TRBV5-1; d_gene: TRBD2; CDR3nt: TGCGCCAGCAGCTTGTCGGGAGGGCCAACAGATACGCAGTATTTT; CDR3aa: CASSLSGGPTDTQYF
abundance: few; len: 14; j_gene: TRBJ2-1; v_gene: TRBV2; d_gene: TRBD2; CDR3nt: TGTGCCAGCAGTGTGACTAGCAGTTACAATGAGCAGTTCTTC; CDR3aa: CASSVTSSYNEQFF
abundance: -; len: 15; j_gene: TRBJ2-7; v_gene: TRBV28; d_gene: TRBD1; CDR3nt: TGTGCCAGCAGTGACACCGGGACAGCGCTATACGAGCAGTACTTC; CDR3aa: CASSDTGTALYEQYF
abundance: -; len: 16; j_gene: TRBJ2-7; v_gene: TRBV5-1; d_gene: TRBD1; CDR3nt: TGCGCCAGCAGCTTGGTTGGGACAGTAAAATACAATGAGCAGTACTTC; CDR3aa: CASSLVGTVKYNEQYF
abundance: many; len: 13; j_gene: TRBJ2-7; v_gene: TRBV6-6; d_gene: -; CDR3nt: TGTGCCACCCGCCCCCCGGCCTCCTACGAGCAGTACTTC; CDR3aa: CATRPPASYEQYF
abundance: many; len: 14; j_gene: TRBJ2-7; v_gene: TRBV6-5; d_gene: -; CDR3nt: TGTGCCAGCAGTTACGGCGGGAAAACCTACGAGCAGTACTTC; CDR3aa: CASSYGGKTYEQYF
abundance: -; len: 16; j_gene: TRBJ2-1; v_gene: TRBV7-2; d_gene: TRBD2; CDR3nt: TGTGCCAGCAGCGCCGGGACTAGCGGGAGTAAAGATGAGCAGTTCTTC; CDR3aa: CASSAGTSGSKDEQFF
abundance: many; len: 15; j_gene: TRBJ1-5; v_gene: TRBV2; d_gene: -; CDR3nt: TGTGCCAGCGCGACGGGCCTTAATAGCAATCAGCCCCAGCATTTT; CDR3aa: CASATGLNSNQPQHF
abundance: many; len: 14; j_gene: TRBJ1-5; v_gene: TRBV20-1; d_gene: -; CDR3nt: TGCAGTGCTAGAGTAGGTAGGGTGGGTGGGCCCCAGCATTTT; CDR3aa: CSARVGRVGGPQHF
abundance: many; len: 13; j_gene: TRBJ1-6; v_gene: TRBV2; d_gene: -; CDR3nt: TGTGCCAGCAATTGGGATTTGGATTCACCCCTCCACTTT; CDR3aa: CASNWDLDSPLHF
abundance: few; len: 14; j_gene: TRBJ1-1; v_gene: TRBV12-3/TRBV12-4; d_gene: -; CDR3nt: TGTGCCAGCAGTTTATCACCGGCCGGGGCTGAAGCTTTCTTT; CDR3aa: CASSLSPAGAEAFF
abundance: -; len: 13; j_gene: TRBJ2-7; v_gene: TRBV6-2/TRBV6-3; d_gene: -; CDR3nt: TGTGCCAGCAGTAAGGCCCCGACGTTCGAGCAGTACTTC; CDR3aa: CASSKAPTFEQYF
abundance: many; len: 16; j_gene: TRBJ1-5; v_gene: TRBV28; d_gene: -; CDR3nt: TGTGCCAGCAGGAAAGGGACGAGGGGTGGCAATCAGCCCCAGCATTTT; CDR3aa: CASRKGTRGGNQPQHF
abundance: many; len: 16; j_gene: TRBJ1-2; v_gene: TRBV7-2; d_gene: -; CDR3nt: TGTGCCAGCAGCTTAAAATCGGGTCGACAGAGCTATGGCTACACCTTC; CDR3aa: CASSLKSGRQSYGYTF
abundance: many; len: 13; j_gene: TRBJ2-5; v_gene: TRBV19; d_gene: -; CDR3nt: TGTGCCAGCAACAGTCGTCGGGGGGAGACCCAGTACTTC; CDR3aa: CASNSRRGETQYF
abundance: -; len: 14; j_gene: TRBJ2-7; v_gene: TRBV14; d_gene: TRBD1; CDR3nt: TGTGCCAGCTACGGGACAGGGTATTCCTACGAGCAGTACTTC; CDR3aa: CASYGTGYSYEQYF
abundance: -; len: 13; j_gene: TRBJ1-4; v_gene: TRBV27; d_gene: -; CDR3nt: TGTGCCAGCAGTTTGAGGTTTAGGGAAAAACTGTTTTTT; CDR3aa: CASSLRFREKLFF
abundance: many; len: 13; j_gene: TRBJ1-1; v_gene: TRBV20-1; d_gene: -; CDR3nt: TGCAGTGCTAGCCTGGAGTTGGACACTGAAGCTTTCTTT; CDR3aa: CSASLELDTEAFF
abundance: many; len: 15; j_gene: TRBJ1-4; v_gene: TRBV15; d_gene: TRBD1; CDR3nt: TGTGCCACCAGGACAGGGAGTAAAGACAATGAAAAACTGTTTTTT; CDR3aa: CATRTGSKDNEKLFF
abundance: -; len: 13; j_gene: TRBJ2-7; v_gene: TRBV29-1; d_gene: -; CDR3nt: TGCAGCGTTAAAGTTGACGGTTCCTACGAGCAGTACTTC; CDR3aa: CSVKVDGSYEQYF
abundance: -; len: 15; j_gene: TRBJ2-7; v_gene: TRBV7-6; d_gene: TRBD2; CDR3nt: TGTGCCAGCAGCTATGGACTAGCGGGACCCTACGAGCAGTACTTC; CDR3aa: CASSYGLAGPYEQYF
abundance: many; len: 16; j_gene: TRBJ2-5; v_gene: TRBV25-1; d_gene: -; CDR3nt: TGTGCCAGCAGTGACCGAGGGGAAGGCCTCCAAGAGACCCAGTACTTC; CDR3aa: CASSDRGEGLQETQYF
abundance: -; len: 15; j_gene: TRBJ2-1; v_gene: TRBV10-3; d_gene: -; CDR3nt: TGTGCCATCAGTGATCGGGAAGGCTCGGGGAATGAGCAGTTCTTC; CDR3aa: CAISDREGSGNEQFF
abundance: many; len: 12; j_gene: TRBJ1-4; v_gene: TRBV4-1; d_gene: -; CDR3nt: TGCGCCAGCAGCCTCAGGGAGGAAAAACTGTTTTTT; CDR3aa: CASSLREEKLFF
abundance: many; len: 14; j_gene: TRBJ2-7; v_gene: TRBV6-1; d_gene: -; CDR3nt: TGTGCCAGCAGTGGTCTCAGCTGGGAGTACGAGCAGTACTTC; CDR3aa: CASSGLSWEYEQYF
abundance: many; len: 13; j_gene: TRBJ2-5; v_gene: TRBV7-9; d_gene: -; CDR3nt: TGTGCCAGCAGCGACACTAGTGGTGAGACCCAGTACTTC; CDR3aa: CASSDTSGETQYF
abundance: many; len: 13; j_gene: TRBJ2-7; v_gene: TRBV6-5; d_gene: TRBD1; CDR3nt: TGTGCCAGCACCCCACAGGGGAAAGACGAGCAGTACTTC; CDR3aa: CASTPQGKDEQYF
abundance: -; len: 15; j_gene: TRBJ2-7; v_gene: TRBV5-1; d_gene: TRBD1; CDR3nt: TGCGCCAGCAGCCCCCGACAGGGCCATACCGCCGAGCAGTACTTC; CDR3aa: CASSPRQGHTAEQYF
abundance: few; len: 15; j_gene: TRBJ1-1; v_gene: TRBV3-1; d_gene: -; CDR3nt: TGTGCCAGCAGCCAAGATCGGAGGGGGAACACTGAAGCTTTCTTT; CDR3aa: CASSQDRRGNTEAFF
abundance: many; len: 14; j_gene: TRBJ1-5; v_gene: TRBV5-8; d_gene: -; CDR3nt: TGTGCCAGCAGCGAAAGGACTGAAGGTTCGCCCCAGCATTTT; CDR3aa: CASSERTEGSPQHF
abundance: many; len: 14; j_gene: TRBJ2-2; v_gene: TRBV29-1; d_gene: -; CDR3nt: TGCAGCGCCCGGACCGTTGTGAACACCGGGGAGCTGTTTTTT; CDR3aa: CSARTVVNTGELFF
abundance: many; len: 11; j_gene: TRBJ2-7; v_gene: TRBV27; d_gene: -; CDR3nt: TGTGCCAGTACGTCAGGGTACGAGCAGTACTTC; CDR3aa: CASTSGYEQYF
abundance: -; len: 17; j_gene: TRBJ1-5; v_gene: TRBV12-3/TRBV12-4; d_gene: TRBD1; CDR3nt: TGTGACAGCAGTTTAACAGGGGTTGGTCTTCGCAATCAGCCCCAGCATTTT; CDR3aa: CDSSLTGVGLRNQPQHF
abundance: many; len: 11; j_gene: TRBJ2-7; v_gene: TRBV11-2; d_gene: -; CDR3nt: TGTGCCAGCAGCTCGAGCAACGAGCAGTACTTC; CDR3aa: CASSSSNEQYF